This T cell receptor beta chain emerged from a study of CD8 T cells in Susac syndrome. Broader study findings: As the study acknowledged, the number of individuals in its TCR sequencing and HLA analysis was relatively small.

As concerns this clonotype: What it binds is unknown.

The germline CDR1 and CDR2 sequences are MDHEN and SYDVKM. The CDR3 length is 12 residues. Unmatched junction bases numbered 4, after V lost 6 bases and J lost 6 bases. Random hexamers were used to reverse transcribe an amount of about 0.45 to 1 ug RNA. Multiplex PCR with immunoSEQ amplified the TCR beta CDR3 across 54 Vbeta and 13 Jbeta. TCRdb fed the immunoSEQ multiplex PCR reads into MiXCR, producing one record per CDR3 protein. The table includes some 300,000 distinct CDR3 sequences, about nine tenths detected once. V is TRBV28 and J is TRBJ1-2, with TRBD1 matching over 7 bases. This sequence was found in a human donor with multiple sclerosis. Sequencing used CD8+ T cells from PBMCs. The CDR3 reads CASRPGQDGYTF. DNA for the CDR3: TGTGCCAGCAGACCCGGACAGGATGGCTACACCTTC.